The 20 T cell receptor beta chains in this list originate from one sample, sequenced in a study of blood T cell repertoires in COVID-19. Clones were read by immunoSEQ multiplex PCR, and TCRdb kept only the in-frame ones, dropping some. The data show more than 300,000 clones, 85% to 90% seen once. The sample was PBMCs or T cells enriched from blood (not recorded which). Source of these receptors: a man aged 30 to 45 who had recovered from COVID-19.

J is TRBJ1-1 and V is TRBV18; TRBD1 aligns across 9 bases. Losses at the gene ends were 3 bases for V and 0 bases for J; bases not matched to a gene: 8. The CDR3 runs 17 residues. The germline CDR1 and CDR2 sequences are KGHSH and LQKENI. The CDR3: CASSPYIGQGMNTEAFF. As DNA, the CDR3 is TGTGCCAGCTCACCCTACATCGGACAGGGGATGAACACTGAAGCTTTCTTT.

This clone was observed a few times. V usage is TRBV2 and J usage is TRBJ1-2; the D gene is possibly TRBD1 (6 bases). Germline CDR1 reads SNHLY; CDR2 reads FYNNEI. Trimming pared 6 bases from V and 2 bases from J, leaving 10 bases between. The CDR3 loop spans 13 amino acids. CDR3 in amino acids: CASSYRENYGYTF. The DNA for the CDR3 is TGTGCCAGCAGCTACAGGGAAAACTATGGCTACACCTTC.

This chain joins TRBV4-1 and TRBJ1-5; a possible D gene is TRBD1 (5 bases). This CDR3 spans 17 amino acids. Germline CDR1 and CDR2: MGHRA and YSYEKL. Trimming stripped 0 bases from V and 1 base from J, with 13 bases between. For the CDR3, the DNA is TGCGCCAGCAGCCAAGATCTTAAGGGGCAGAGCAATCAGCCCCAGCATTTT. As protein: CASSQDLKGQSNQPQHF.

The table lists this clone with a few counts. The chain has TRBV2 and TRBJ1-5; a weak D match, TRBD1 (6 bases). V was clipped by 9 bases and J by 5 bases, with 11 bases between them. CDR3 length: 12 residues. Germline CDR1 is SNHLY and CDR2 is FYNNEI. The DNA of the CDR3 is TGTGCCAGTAACCAGGGGTATCAGCCCCAGCATTTT. Translated: CASNQGYQPQHF.

The rearrangement uses TRBV29-1 and TRBJ2-7; TRBD1 agrees at 9 bases. From germline, CDR1 is SQVTM and CDR2 ANQGSEA. V was pared by 5 bases and J by 2 bases, with 13 bases of the junction left unmatched. The CDR3 runs to 16 residues. CDR3 nucleotides: TGCAGCGTTCGCCTCGGGACAGGGAGGATCGCCTACGAGCAGTACTTC. Residues: CSVRLGTGRIAYEQYF.

This chain uses TRBV27 with TRBJ2-7; 12 bases map to TRBD2. This CDR3 is 14 amino acids long. In germline, CDR1 is MNHEY, CDR2 SMNVEV (reference sequence). Trimming took 7 bases from V and 7 from J; bases not matched to a gene: 8. This chain's CDR3 is CASKPSGGAGEQYF. The CDR3 DNA is TGTGCCAGCAAACCTAGCGGGGGGGCGGGGGAGCAGTACTTC.

Concerning this clone itself: This probably arose from a read error, given a far larger clone one base away. The rearrangement joins TRBV28 to TRBJ2-2, with D unresolved. CDR1 and CDR2 from the germline V gene are MDHEN and SYDVKM. The CDR3 runs 12 residues. With 6 bases removed from V and 1 base from J, the gap between germline ends came to 3 bases. CDR3 residues: CASSQNTGELFF. In DNA form, the CDR3 reads TGTGCCAGCAGCCAGAACACCGGGGAGCTGTTTTTT.

This clone was recorded only once. The chain links TRBV7-9 to TRBJ2-3, with D perhaps matching TRBD2 (6 bases). The length of the CDR3 is 14 residues. Germline V gives CDR1 SEHNR, CDR2 FQNEAQ (reference sequence). V dropped 5 bases and J dropped 0 bases, with 9 bases sitting between them. The CDR3, as DNA: TGTGCCAGCAGCCCGCTAGCGAGCACAGATACGCAGTATTTT. This encodes CASSPLASTDTQYF. Based on the CDR3 plus reference TRBV7-9 and TRBJ2-3, the full variable domain is DTGVSQNPRHKITKRGQNVTFRCDPISEHNRLYWYRQTLGQGPEFLTYFQNEAQLEKSRLLSDRFSAERPKGSFSTLEIQRTEQGDSAMYLCASSPLASTDTQYFGPGTRLTVL.

The chain carries TRBV6-5 and TRBJ1-1, with D uncertain. The germline V and J ends were trimmed by 4 bases and 6 bases, with 18 bases remaining between them. This CDR3 comprises 15 residues. Germline V lookup: CDR1 MNHEY, CDR2 SVGAGI. In DNA form, the CDR3 reads TGTGCCAGCAGTTCGTCTGGGCAGAGCGGTGCTGAAGCTTTCTTT. Its protein is CASSSSGQSGAEAFF.

V gene TRBV20-1 combines with J gene TRBJ2-1; 13 bases agree with TRBD2. This CDR3 is built from 16 residues. After removal of 3 bases from V and 10 bases from J, the junction contained 12 bases not matched to a gene. The germline CDR1 and CDR2 sequences are DFQATT and SNEGSKA (reference sequence). CDR3 nucleotide sequence: TGCAGTGCTAGTGTTCTCGGACTAGCGGGAGTTTGGGAGCAGTTCTTC. It codes for CSASVLGLAGVWEQFF.

The chain uses TRBV10-3 and TRBJ2-5; TRBD2 matches 8 bases. Unmatched junction bases numbered 16, after V lost 9 bases and J lost 10 bases. Looked up from germline, CDR1 is ENHRY and CDR2 is SYGVKD. The CDR3 spans 14 residues. The CDR3 is CAIRDGAGGVSQYF. In DNA, the CDR3 is TGTGCCATACGGGATGGGGCGGGGGGAGTAAGCCAGTACTTC.

This chain uses TRBV27 with TRBJ2-1, with 9 nucleotides matching TRBD2. From germline, CDR1 is MNHEY and CDR2 SMNVEV (reference sequence). CDR3 length: 15 residues. The V and J ends lost 6 bases and 8 bases, in that order; junction bases with no gene match: 11. Here the CDR3 reads CASRQGRGGAHEQFF. DNA for the CDR3: TGTGCCAGCAGGCAAGGGCGGGGGGGTGCCCATGAGCAGTTCTTC.

The gene calls are TRBV30 and TRBJ1-1; D is undetermined. The germline CDR1 and CDR2 sequences are GTSNPN and SVGIG (reference sequence). The CDR3 consists of 12 residues. Deletions cut 2 bases from V and 1 base from J, with 5 bases between. The DNA of the CDR3 is TGTGCCTGGAGTCCTTCGAACACTGAAGCTTTCTTT. It codes for CAWSPSNTEAFF.

V is TRBV12-3 or TRBV12-4 and J is TRBJ2-7, with D possibly TRBD1 on 6 matching bases. The CDR3 is 13 amino acids. Trimming left V 6 bases short and J 1 base short, with 10 bases between. The chain's CDR3 is CASSQGQSYEQYF. Written as DNA, the CDR3 is TGTGCCAGCAGCCAGGGGCAATCCTACGAGCAGTACTTC.

The V and J genes are TRBV4-2 and TRBJ2-7; a weak D match, TRBD2 (5 bases). Trimming stripped 0 bases from V and 2 bases from J, with 11 bases between. Germline CDR1 reads LGHNA; CDR2 reads YNFKEQ. The CDR3 consists of 15 residues. The CDR3 here is CASSQDEGGAYEQYF. In nucleotides, the CDR3 is TGTGCCAGCAGCCAAGATGAGGGTGGCGCCTACGAGCAGTACTTC.

The count of this clone is one. The CDR3 sequence: CATSDGGRDYGYTF. The CDR3 coding sequence is TGTGCCACCAGTGATGGGGGGAGGGACTATGGCTACACCTTC. The rearrangement links TRBV24-1 to TRBJ1-2, with a possible D match to TRBD1 (5 bases). CDR3 length: 14 residues. The V end was cut by 3 bases, the J end by 3 bases, with 10 bases between. Germline-derived CDR1 and CDR2 are KGHDR and SFDVKD.

The DNA for the CDR3 is TGTGCCAGCCTACCCAATGTAACCCCTCCGAACACTGAAGCTTTCTTT. Protein product: CASLPNVTPPNTEAFF. V is TRBV18 and J is TRBJ1-1; D not resolved. The V gene lost 8 bases and the J gene lost 1 base, with 20 bases spanning the gap. The CDR3 has 16 residues. Germline CDR1 reads KGHSH; CDR2 reads LQKENI.

This clone appeared a few times. The rearrangement links TRBV5-1 to TRBJ1-1, with 10 bases fitting TRBD1. CDR3 size: 12 residues. Germline-derived CDR1 and CDR2 are SGHRS and YFSETQ. J was trimmed by 12 bases and V by 5 bases; bases with no gene match: 7. CDR3 DNA: TGCGCCAGCAGTCTAGGACAGGGGGGAACTTTCTTT. It specifies CASSLGQGGTFF.

This clone was seen ten or more times. J is TRBJ1-6 and V is TRBV5-4; a possible D gene is TRBD1 (5 bases). In germline, CDR1 is SGHNT, CDR2 YYREEE (reference sequence). The CDR3 sequence is 13 residues long. V gave up 2 bases and J gave up 7 bases, with 7 bases separating them. The chain's CDR3 is CASSFAGNSPLHF. In nucleotides, the CDR3 is TGTGCCAGCAGCTTTGCAGGGAATTCACCCCTCCACTTT.

The J gene is TRBJ1-1, the V gene TRBV7-2; 10 bases agree with TRBD1. CDR1 and CDR2 (germline): SGHTA, FQGNSA. The length of the CDR3 is 15 residues. Trimming removed 1 base from V and 3 bases from J; junction bases left unmatched: 2. The CDR3 DNA follows: TGTGCCAGCAGCTTAGGGGACAGGGGTTACACTGAAGCTTTCTTT. Translation gives CASSLGDRGYTEAFF.